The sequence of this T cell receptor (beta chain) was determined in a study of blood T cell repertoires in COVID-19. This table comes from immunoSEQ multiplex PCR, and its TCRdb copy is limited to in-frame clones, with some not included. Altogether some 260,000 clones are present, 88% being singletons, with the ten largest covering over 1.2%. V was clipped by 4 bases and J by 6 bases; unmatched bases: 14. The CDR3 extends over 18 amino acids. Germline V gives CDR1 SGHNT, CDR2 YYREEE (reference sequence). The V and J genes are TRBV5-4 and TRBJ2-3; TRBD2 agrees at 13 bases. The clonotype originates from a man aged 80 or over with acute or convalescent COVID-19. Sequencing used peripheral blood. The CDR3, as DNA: TGTGCCAGCAGCCCCGCCCAGATACTAGCGGGAGGGAGGGATACGCAGTATTTT. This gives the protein CASSPAQILAGGRDTQYF.